The rows below give T cell receptor beta chains drawn from one sample of a study of identical twins. TCRdb itself ran the 5' RACE reads through MiXCR, one entry per CDR3 protein. The repertoire holds 300,000 to 350,000 distinct CDR3 sequences, with 9% to 15% as singletons. This sample was shared with a second study, whose subject was yellow fever vaccine responses in identical twins.

The sequenced sample consisted of CD8+ T cells sorted from blood. The receptors were gathered from a woman aged 18-29 years in good health. Each CDR3 is given with its conserved first and last residue. The D gene is left open where the match is weak. Clone size, where shown, is once, few, many, or a class for clones that have expanded.

D	length	V	size	J	CDR3	DNA
.	14	TRBV6-1	few	TRBJ2-3	CGTRPGTSTDTQYF	TGTGGCACCCGGCCCGGGACTAGCACAGATACGCAGTATTTT
.	17	TRBV28	many	TRBJ2-3	CASSLLAPTGSTDTQYF	TGTGCCAGCAGTCTCCTCGCCCCGACTGGGAGCACAGATACGCAGTATTTT
TRBD2	15	TRBV10-3	.	TRBJ2-3	CAINPLAGNTDTQYF	TGTGCCATCAATCCCCTAGCGGGGAACACAGATACGCAGTATTTT
TRBD1	17	TRBV6-5	few	TRBJ1-2	CASSYGPDRERPYGYTF	TGTGCCAGCAGTTACGGGCCAGACAGGGAACGGCCCTATGGCTACACCTTC
TRBD2	15	TRBV7-9	few	TRBJ2-2	CASSGTSGSTGELFF	TGTGCCAGCAGTGGGACTAGCGGAAGCACCGGGGAGCTGTTTTTT
TRBD2	17	TRBV3-1	few	TRBJ2-2	CASSQDLAGGPAGELFF	TGTGCCAGCAGCCAAGATTTGGCGGGAGGGCCGGCCGGGGAGCTGTTTTTT
.	15	TRBV12-3/TRBV12-4	.	TRBJ1-5	CASSLARLGDQPQHF	TGTGCCAGCAGTTTAGCGCGATTGGGGGATCAGCCCCAGCATTTT
.	12	TRBV20-1	few	TRBJ1-5	CSASGINQPQHF	TGCAGTGCTAGTGGAATTAATCAGCCCCAGCATTTT
.	14	TRBV18	.	TRBJ1-1	CASSPSGYHTEAFF	TGTGCCAGCTCACCGTCGGGGTATCACACTGAAGCTTTCTTT
.	12	TRBV28	.	TRBJ1-2	CASSRQVYGYTF	TGTGCCAGCAGTAGACAGGTCTATGGCTACACCTTC
TRBD2	17	TRBV19	few	TRBJ2-1	CASSMRAGEGLYNEQFF	TGTGCCAGTAGTATGAGAGCTGGGGAGGGCCTCTACAATGAGCAGTTCTTC
TRBD1	12	TRBV25-1	.	TRBJ2-1	CASSTGVDEQFF	TGTGCCAGCAGTACAGGGGTGGATGAGCAGTTCTTC
TRBD1	14	TRBV4-1	.	TRBJ1-2	CASSRRDRADGYTF	TGCGCCAGCAGCCGTCGGGACAGGGCAGATGGCTACACCTTC
.	14	TRBV11-2	many	TRBJ2-2	CASSLRGWTGELFF	TGTGCCAGCAGCTTACGGGGTTGGACCGGGGAGCTGTTTTTT
TRBD1	15	TRBV27	few	TRBJ2-7	CASSFGTGSSYEQYF	TGTGCCAGCAGTTTTGGGACAGGGAGCTCCTACGAGCAGTACTTC
.	16	TRBV29-1	few	TRBJ2-3	CSAQVFKGALLDTQYF	TGCAGCGCGCAAGTCTTCAAGGGAGCCCTCCTAGATACGCAGTATTTT
TRBD1	12	TRBV2	many	TRBJ1-2	CASRGQGDGYTF	TGTGCCAGCAGGGGACAGGGAGATGGCTACACCTTC
.	13	TRBV27	few	TRBJ2-1	CASGGYSYNEQFF	TGTGCCAGCGGGGGTTACTCCTACAATGAGCAGTTCTTC
.	16	TRBV4-2	few	TRBJ2-7	CASSQDSTTSVRLQYF	TGTGCCAGCAGCCAAGACAGTACCACATCTGTTCGGCTGCAGTACTTC
.	15	TRBV15	few	TRBJ1-1	CATRYLPGADTEAFF	TGTGCCACCAGGTACCTGCCCGGCGCCGACACTGAAGCTTTCTTT
.	17	TRBV29-1	many	TRBJ2-1	CSVEAPKTGEVNNEQFF	TGCAGCGTTGAAGCTCCCAAAACAGGGGAGGTCAACAATGAGCAGTTCTTC
TRBD2	15	TRBV4-1	many	TRBJ2-7	CASSPQTSASYEQYF	TGCGCCAGCAGCCCCCAGACTAGCGCATCCTACGAGCAGTACTTC
TRBD2	19	TRBV11-1	.	TRBJ2-2	CASSLDMTISGRAIGELFF	TGTGCCAGCAGCTTGGATATGACAATCAGCGGGAGGGCCATCGGGGAGCTGTTTTTT
.	14	TRBV2	.	TRBJ2-3	CASTPPGAGDTQYF	TGTGCCAGCACACCCCCCGGGGCAGGAGATACGCAGTATTTT
TRBD2	16	TRBV20-1	.	TRBJ2-3	CSVPGLAEASTDTQYF	TGCAGTGTCCCGGGACTAGCGGAGGCTAGCACAGATACGCAGTATTTT
.	15	TRBV6-5	few	TRBJ2-5	CASSYSETHQETQYF	TGTGCCAGCAGTTACTCTGAGACTCACCAAGAGACCCAGTACTTC
.	10	TRBV28	many	TRBJ2-7	CASSQVEQYF	TGTGCCAGCAGCCAAGTAGAGCAGTACTTC
TRBD2	16	TRBV20-1	.	TRBJ2-1	CCAHALAGGSYNEQFF	TGCTGTGCCCATGCCTTAGCGGGAGGATCGTACAATGAGCAGTTCTTC
.	14	TRBV6-1	.	TRBJ2-2	CATEGGMNTGELFF	TGTGCCACCGAAGGAGGGATGAACACCGGGGAGCTGTTTTTT
.	12	TRBV7-9	few	TRBJ1-1	CAIELRYTEAFF	TGTGCCATCGAGCTTCGGTACACTGAAGCTTTCTTT
TRBD1	16	TRBV7-7	few	TRBJ2-5	CASSLGAGGLQETQYF	TGTGCCAGCAGCTTAGGCGCAGGGGGCCTCCAAGAGACCCAGTACTTC
.	19	TRBV12-3/TRBV12-4	.	TRBJ2-6	CASSLEVMTFNSGANVLTF	TGTGCCAGCAGTTTAGAGGTCATGACCTTCAACTCTGGGGCCAACGTCCTGACTTTC
.	17	TRBV12-3/TRBV12-4	.	TRBJ1-6	CASSSPGHRDYNSPLHF	TGTGCCAGCAGTTCCCCTGGACACCGGGACTATAATTCACCCCTCCACTTT
.	16	TRBV24-1	.	TRBJ2-2	CATSGSGGQVTGELFF	TGTGCCACCAGTGGATCCGGGGGGCAGGTCACCGGGGAGCTGTTTTTT
TRBD2	15	TRBV6-1	few	TRBJ2-1	CASSLSGGGFNEQFF	TGTGCCAGCAGTCTTAGCGGGGGGGGATTCAATGAGCAGTTCTTC
.	15	TRBV4-1	many	TRBJ1-5	CASSQDSQDNQPQHF	TGCGCCAGCAGCCAAGATTCGCAGGACAATCAGCCCCAGCATTTT
.	14	TRBV9	few	TRBJ2-3	CASSVSGSTDTQYF	TGTGCCAGCAGCGTCTCAGGTAGCACAGATACGCAGTATTTT
.	11	TRBV28	few	TRBJ2-1	CASLRGREQFF	TGTGCCAGCCTTCGGGGGAGGGAGCAGTTCTTC
.	19	TRBV20-1	.	TRBJ2-3	CSARDQSSRAGRTTDTQYF	TGCAGTGCTAGAGATCAAAGCAGTAGGGCAGGGAGGACCACAGATACGCAGTATTTT
TRBD1	13	TRBV29-1	many	TRBJ2-7	CSVKGQGNYEQYF	TGCAGCGTGAAGGGACAGGGTAATTACGAGCAGTACTTC
.	14	TRBV7-9	many	TRBJ1-1	CASSLVLGYTEAFF	TGTGCCAGCAGCTTAGTTCTAGGATACACTGAAGCTTTCTTT
.	16	TRBV28	.	TRBJ2-1	CASSLYGSGTDNEQFF	TGTGCCAGCAGTTTATACGGGAGCGGGACAGACAATGAGCAGTTCTTC
TRBD2	16	TRBV27	few	TRBJ2-7	CASTRSGGRDSYEQYF	TGTGCCAGCACAAGATCAGGCGGGAGGGACTCCTACGAGCAGTACTTC
.	15	TRBV20-1	.	TRBJ1-5	CSARDDTGVNQPQHF	TGCAGTGCTAGAGATGATACGGGGGTTAATCAGCCCCAGCATTTT
TRBD2	15	TRBV5-1	.	TRBJ2-7	CASSGDYHEVGEQYF	TGCGCCAGCAGCGGGGACTACCACGAGGTCGGCGAGCAGTACTTC
.	14	TRBV28	many	TRBJ1-1	CASSLYRVDTEAFF	TGTGCCAGCAGTTTATACCGGGTTGACACTGAAGCTTTCTTT
.	14	TRBV10-2	few	TRBJ2-7	CASSAIRGLGEQYF	TGCGCCAGCAGTGCAATCCGGGGATTAGGGGAGCAGTACTTC
.	12	TRBV7-9	.	TRBJ2-7	CASSLRVNEQYF	TGTGCCAGCAGCTTAAGGGTGAACGAGCAGTACTTC
.	16	TRBV3-1	.	TRBJ1-1	CASSPRPAGKDTEAFF	TGTGCCAGCAGCCCTCGGCCGGCCGGGAAAGACACTGAAGCTTTCTTT
TRBD2	14	TRBV2	.	TRBJ2-5	CASSDLGLEETQYF	TGTGCCAGCAGTGATTTGGGACTAGAAGAGACCCAGTACTTC
TRBD2	19	TRBV12-3/TRBV12-4	many	TRBJ2-3	CASSPRIVLGLIQTDTQYF	TGTGCCAGCAGTCCCAGGATTGTTTTGGGACTAATCCAAACAGATACGCAGTATTTT
.	15	TRBV2	.	TRBJ1-2	CASSEAKAYGMCYTF	TGTGCCAGCAGTGAAGCGAAGGCATATGGCATGTGCTACACCTTC
.	15	TRBV12-3/TRBV12-4	few	TRBJ2-1	CASSLTTGSGDEQFF	TGTGCCAGCAGCCTAACTACGGGGTCTGGCGATGAGCAGTTCTTC
.	14	TRBV6-5	.	TRBJ1-4	CASSYRRSNEKLFF	TGTGCCAGCAGTTACCGGCGAAGTAATGAAAAACTGTTTTTT
TRBD2	13	TRBV28	.	TRBJ2-1	CASGTSGTNEQFF	TGTGCCAGCGGGACTAGCGGGACGAATGAGCAGTTCTTC